Listed here is a single TCR beta chain. Its cognate antigen has yet to be identified. These data come from a study of T cells expressing NK-cell markers (TCRdb year 2020). The study in broad terms: In sorted CD3+CD56+NKG2C+, CD3+CD56+NKG2C- and CD3+CD56-NKG2C+ T-cell subsets from about eight donors, TCR beta-chain repertoires were profiled. Randomly selected healthy volunteers, three men and five women, were used as the eight sequenced donors. The libraries were sequenced on Illumina HiSeq 2000/2500, MiSeq or NextSeq, producing 2 x 150 bp reads. Among the eight sequenced donors, seven were HCMV-seropositive and one was HCMV-seronegative. Results the study describes overall, beyond this receptor: In roughly six donors, the dominant CD3+CD56+NKG2C+ clonotypes were among the top 10 CD8+ clonotypes and accounted for about 1.0-7.5% of CD8+ T cells. Whether the expanded NKG2C-expressing T cell clones were specific for HCMV antigens remained unclear. Those dominant clonotypes were again the most abundant among CD3+CD56-NKG2C+ cells in a handful of donors, at about 25-65%.

The CDR3, from cysteine to phenylalanine, totals 15 residues. The DNA sequence is not available. Sequences SEHNR (CDR1) and FQNEAQ (CDR2) are obtained from the germline V gene (reference sequence). The sample was run on an Illumina HiSeq 2000. 5'RACE template switching, by which a universal primer site and unique molecular identifiers were added, was used to make TCR beta cDNA libraries. cDNA synthesis was primed from the TCR beta constant segment and was followed by two successive PCR amplification steps. Turning to the authors' computational methods: Reads were demultiplexed and grouped by UMI with MIGEC, and clonotypes were assembled and quantified with MiTCR. To remove erroneous sequences, TCR cDNA sequences were retained only when supported by two or more reads. The tcR package was used for downstream repertoire analysis, and clonotypes were matched across fractions by CDR3 nucleotide sequence plus V segment. VDJmatch was used to annotate antigen specificity against VDJdb, with one amino acid substitution allowed in CDR3. After TCRdb reprocessed the reads, each CDR3 protein sequence was kept as one row, without DNA. Here the V and J calls rest on TCRdb's processing, not on the authors' analysis. This specimen's table enumerates more than 400,000 distinct CDR3 sequences. The top ten clonotypes cover roughly 8% of the sample.

HCMV serostatus was determined by detecting HCMV-specific IgG in serum with a commercial ELISA kit. Peripheral blood mononuclear cells were isolated from blood by Ficoll density gradient centrifugation. The specimen sequenced was blood T cells: a sorted CD56 or NKG2C T cell subset, CD4+ or CD8+ T cells, or bulk PBMC T cells (not recorded which). The sequence derives from a woman aged 18 to 69 in good health. The receptor chain draws on TRBV7-9 and TRBJ2-1; no DNA is available, so the TRBD1 call from TCRdb remains unchecked. The CDR3 region reads CASSLLGPTGAEQFF.